The T cell receptor beta chain under discussion was sequenced for a study of T cell responses to AZD1222 COVID-19 vaccine. Findings and caveats of the study: Regions 160-218 and 743-854 dominated among vaccine-associated CD4 TCRs spanning spike. Spike-specific TCR breadth and depth went up after people got two AZD1222 doses. White British donors predominated, females outnumbered males, and clonal diversity was possibly underestimated. Regions left unmutated in variants are reportedly the target of nearly half of spike-specific TCRs.

This CDR3 is built from 18 residues. Unmatched junction bases numbered 10, after V lost 4 bases and J lost 0 bases. Germline V gene data show CDR1 as SGHNT and CDR2 as YENEEA. Some clones are missing from TCRdb's copy, which holds only in-frame ones; the method was immunoSEQ multiplex PCR. The sample shows 150,000 or so clones, over 80% of them seen only once. Comment on this clone: Its antigen is unidentified.

The chain joins TRBV11-3 to TRBJ1-3; 9 bases match TRBD1. Sequenced material: peripheral blood, taken on day 0 of AZD1222 vaccination. The TCR comes from an adult in good health. The CDR3 coding sequence is TGTGCCAGCAGCTCAGGGGACAGGGTGGACCTCTCTGGAAACACCATATATTTT. Encoded protein: CASSSGDRVDLSGNTIYF.